Below, 8 T cell receptor beta chains from the same sample are listed, as sequenced in a study of OX40 agonist ivuxolimab in advanced cancers. Libraries were prepared by immunoSEQ multiplex PCR; TCRdb keeps only in-frame clonotypes and omits some of them. The sample shows fewer than 13,000 clones, over 60% of them seen only once. The material sequenced was CD4+ or CD8+ T cells sorted from blood, taken in a trial of the OX40 agonist ivuxolimab. These receptors came from an adult with an advanced solid tumor such as melanoma, head and neck, liver or kidney cancer.

The V call is TRBV18, the J call TRBJ2-7; tentatively, D is TRBD2 (5 bases). V shed 4 bases and J shed 5 bases, with 12 bases lying between them. The CDR3 contains 13 residues. Germline loops: CDR1 KGHSH, CDR2 LQKENI. Here the CDR3 reads CASSLTPGDEQYF. The CDR3 DNA reads as TGTGCCAGCTCACTGACCCCCGGGGACGAGCAGTACTTC.

V usage is TRBV5-1 and J usage is TRBJ2-7, with TRBD2 identical over 7 bases. Trimming at V came to 5 bases and at J to 0 bases, leaving 8 bases not matched to a gene. Germline CDR1 reads SGHRS; CDR2 reads YFSETQ. This CDR3 has 15 residues. The CDR3, as DNA: TGCGCCAGCAGAACCGGCGGGGGAAGCTCCTACGAGCAGTACTTC. Translated: CASRTGGGSSYEQYF.

This chain uses TRBV6-6 with TRBJ2-3; maybe TRBD2 (6 bases). This CDR3 has 14 residues. Trimming shortened V by 8 bases and J by 3 bases, and 15 bases separated the two germline ends. Germline CDR1 reads MNHNY; CDR2 reads SVGAGI (reference sequence). The CDR3 bases are TGTGCCAGCCAACACCCTGGAGGGACAGATACGCAGTATTTT. It specifies CASQHPGGTDTQYF.

The gene calls are TRBV27 and TRBJ1-1; D remains ambiguous. Germline CDR1 MNHEY, CDR2 SMNVEV (reference sequence). Trimming took off 11 bases at V and 1 base at J, with 8 bases between the two ends. The CDR3 runs to 11 residues. CDR3: CAVLRNTEAFF. The CDR3 DNA reads TGTGCCGTCCTGCGGAACACTGAAGCTTTCTTT.

The chain joins TRBV5-8 to TRBJ2-1; 10 nucleotides line up with TRBD2. The V segment lost 4 bases and the J segment 10 bases; nucleotides outside the gene matches: 8. The CDR3 is 14 residues long. Germline loops: CDR1 SGHTS, CDR2 YDEGEE. This CDR3 is CASSGSSGSSEQFF. In nucleotides, the CDR3 is TGTGCCAGCAGCGGTTCTAGCGGGAGTAGCGAGCAGTTCTTC. Variable domain in full (rest from reference TRBV5-8 and TRBJ2-1): EAGVTQSPTHLIKTRGQQATLRCSPISGHTSVYWYQQALGLGLQFLLWYDEGEERNRGNFPPRFSGRQFPNYSSELNVNALELEDSALYLCASSGSSGSSEQFFGPGTRLTVL.

The chain has TRBV7-2 and TRBJ2-7, with no clear D. The CDR3 spans 15 residues. Germline CDR1 SGHTA, CDR2 FQGNSA. Trimming pared 4 bases from V and 2 bases from J, leaving 15 bases between. The CDR3 DNA reads TGTGCCAGCAGCTCTCTCCCGACTGACGCCTACGAGCAGTACTTC. Protein: CASSSLPTDAYEQYF.

This chain joins TRBV29-1 and TRBJ2-6; tentative D call: TRBD2 (6 bases). The CDR3 has 17 amino acids. Per the germline V gene, CDR1 is SQVTM and CDR2 is ANQGSEA. Trimming shortened V by 7 bases and J by 0 bases, and 19 bases separated the two germline ends. The CDR3: CSAGGTVKNSGANVLTF. In nucleotides, the CDR3 is TGCAGCGCTGGGGGGACGGTCAAAAACTCTGGGGCCAACGTCCTGACTTTC.

The chain combines TRBV27 with TRBJ2-5; TRBD2 is a possible D gene (6 bases). The end of the DNA is better explained by TRBJ2-7, so the J call may be wrong. The CDR3 contains 12 residues. The germline V gene has CDR1 MNHEY and CDR2 SMNVEV (reference sequence). The CDR3 loop reads CASSLSGGEQYF. The CDR3 nucleotides read TGTGCCAGCAGTTTGTCCGGGGGCGAGCAGTACTTC.